Given below is one T cell receptor (beta chain) in context. Sequenced by immunoSEQ multiplex PCR; TCRdb stores in-frame clones only, minus some. The data contain over 10,000 clones, 75% to 90% of them singletons. The CDR3 consists of 17 residues. In germline, CDR1 is ENHRY, CDR2 SYGVKD. V was clipped by 3 bases and J by 1 base; unmatched bases: 11. These data are taken from a study of somatic mutations in cytotoxic T cells in rheumatoid arthritis. This sequence was found in an older woman in good health. The sequenced sample consisted of CD8+ T cells sorted from blood. The gene calls are TRBV10-3 and TRBJ2-7, with 8 bases aligning to TRBD1. CDR3 bases: TGTGCCATCAGTGAAACCAGGGGGCCCTCTCTTTCCTACGAGCAGTACTTC. Encoded protein: CAISETRGPSLSYEQYF.